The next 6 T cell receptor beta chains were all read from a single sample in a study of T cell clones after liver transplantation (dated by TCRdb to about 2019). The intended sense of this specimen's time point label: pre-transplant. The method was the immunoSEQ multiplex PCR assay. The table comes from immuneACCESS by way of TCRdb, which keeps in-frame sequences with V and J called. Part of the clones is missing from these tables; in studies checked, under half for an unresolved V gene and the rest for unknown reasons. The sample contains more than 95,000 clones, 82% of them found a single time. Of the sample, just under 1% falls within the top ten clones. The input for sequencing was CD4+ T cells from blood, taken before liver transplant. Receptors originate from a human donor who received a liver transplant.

The CDR3 spells CASSFYRGEGGNQPQHF. CDR3 nucleotides: TGTGCCAGCAGCTTTTACCGGGGGGAAGGCGGCAATCAGCCCCAGCATTTT. The rearrangement uses TRBV7-9 and TRBJ1-5; weak D call: TRBD1 (5 bases). The V gene lost 3 bases and the J gene lost 2 bases, with 17 bases spanning the gap. Germline loops: CDR1 SEHNR, CDR2 FQNEAQ (reference sequence). CDR3 length: 17 amino acids.

The CDR3 reads CASRVQGARGEAFF. CDR3 DNA: TGTGCCAGCAGAGTACAGGGGGCAAGGGGTGAAGCTTTCTTT. J is TRBJ1-1 and V is TRBV28; 9 bases are shared with TRBD1. V dropped 6 bases and J dropped 7; count of bases not matched to a gene: 9. Germline CDR1 MDHEN, CDR2 SYDVKM. The CDR3 is 14 amino acids.

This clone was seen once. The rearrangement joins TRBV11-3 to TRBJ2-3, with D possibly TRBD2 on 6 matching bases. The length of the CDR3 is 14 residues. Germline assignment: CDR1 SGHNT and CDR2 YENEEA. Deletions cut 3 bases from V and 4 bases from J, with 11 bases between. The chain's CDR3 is CASSLGGSADTQYF. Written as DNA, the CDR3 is TGTGCCAGCAGCTTGGGAGGTTCAGCAGATACGCAGTATTTT.

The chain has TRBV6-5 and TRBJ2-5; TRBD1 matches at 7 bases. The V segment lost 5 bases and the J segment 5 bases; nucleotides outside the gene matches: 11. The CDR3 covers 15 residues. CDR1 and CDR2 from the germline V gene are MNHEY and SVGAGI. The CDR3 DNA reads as TGTGCCAGCAGTCAGACCGGGACAGCCAGGGAGACCCAGTACTTC. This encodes CASSQTGTARETQYF.

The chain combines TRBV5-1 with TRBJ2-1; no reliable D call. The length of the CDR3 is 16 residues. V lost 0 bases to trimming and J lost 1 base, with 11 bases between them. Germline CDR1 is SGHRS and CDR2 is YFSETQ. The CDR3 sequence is CASSLEGPGSYNEQFF. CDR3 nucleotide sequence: TGCGCCAGCAGCTTGGAGGGCCCTGGATCCTACAATGAGCAGTTCTTC. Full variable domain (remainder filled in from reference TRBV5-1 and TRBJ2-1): KAGVTQTPRYLIKTRGQQVTLSCSPISGHRSVSWYQQTPGQGLQFLFEYFSETQRNKGNFPGRFSGRQFSNSRSEMNVSTLELGDSALYLCASSLEGPGSYNEQFFGPGTRLTVL.

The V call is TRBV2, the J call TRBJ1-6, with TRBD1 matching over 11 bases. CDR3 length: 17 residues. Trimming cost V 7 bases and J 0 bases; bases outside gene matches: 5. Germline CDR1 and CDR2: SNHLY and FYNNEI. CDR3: CASNGQGASSYNSPLHF. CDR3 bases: TGTGCCAGCAACGGACAGGGGGCTAGCTCCTATAATTCACCCCTCCACTTT.